This T cell receptor (beta chain) was profiled in a study of cytomegalovirus exposure and HLA in healthy donors. This CDR3 is built from 16 residues. PCR was performed using 60 Vbeta and 13 Jbeta primers. Assay: immunoSEQ multiplex PCR; the TCRdb copy retains only in-frame clones and omits some. The sample yields roughly 250,000 clones, 80% seen once. This clone turned up a few times. As yet, its antigen is unknown. Whole-study results and caveats: Later analysis identified around 15,000 TCR beta sequences associated with HLA alleles, using a false discovery rate threshold of 0.05. There were some public TCRs occurring in many donors, but most TCR sequences were rare.

This TCR came from a girl aged 2-10 years in good health and CMV-seronegative. The chain recombines TRBV21-1 with TRBJ2-7; TRBD1 is taken as the D call from the table, unchecked against the DNA. TRBV21-1 is recorded as a pseudogene. Sequencing was done on a sample of PBMCs. The DNA of the CDR3 is TGTGCCAGCAGCAAATGTTTGACAGATCCAGCCTACGAGCAGTACTTC. Its protein is CASSKCLTDPAYEQYF.